The present T cell receptor (beta chain) was sequenced within a study of T cells in Graves' hyperthyroidism and ophthalmopathy (dated by TCRdb to 2018 to 2020). Study-wide context: Peripheral blood was collected at initial diagnosis, before any treatment. To identify TCR V-J signatures that set the groups apart, the researchers used a discovery cohort of 100 patients, made up of roughly 45 with Graves' ophthalmopathy and 57 with stable Graves' hyperthyroidism. Whether ophthalmopathy could be predicted prospectively was tested in an independent validation cohort made up of some 20 hyperthyroidism patients plus 17 patients who later progressed to ophthalmopathy. The roughly 91 discovery patients were randomly divided into training and test sets at a 7:3 ratio. Thyroid tissue and blood T-cell repertoires from roughly 6 Graves' hyperthyroidism patients were also compared in the study. After sampling, hyperthyroidism patients received methimazole starting at 30 mg daily, and ophthalmopathy patients received high-dose intravenous methylprednisolone. The paper reports TCR Vbeta CDR3 sequencing of approximately 130 peripheral blood samples: approximately 43 ophthalmopathy, fewer than 80 hyperthyroidism and some 17 progressor patients. Study-wide findings and limitations: In validation, progression to ophthalmopathy was predicted by the model with 70.59% sensitivity and just over 72% specificity, a median of approximately 6.5 months before onset. Ophthalmopathy was separated from stable hyperthyroidism by a 13 V-J signature model, with roughly 88% sensitivity and roughly 84% specificity obtained in cross-validation and 80%/75% obtained in testing. Most expanded thyroid clonotypes (frequency above 0.001) were also found in blood, which suggests that blood repertoires may mirror thyroid immune responses. No statistical method was used to set the sample size in advance, and investigators knew the group allocation.

Inclusive of the bounding cysteine and phenylalanine, the CDR3 is 12 residues long. Only the CDR3 part of the read is kept: 36 bases, read in frame from the first base. For CDR1 and CDR2, the germline V gene (reference sequence) lists DFQATT and SNEGSKA. The TCR beta CDR3 regions were amplified from RNA transcripts. For the first round of RT-PCR on the TCR CDR3, the HTBI primer set was used together with the Qiagen OneStep RT-PCR kit. A second multiplex PCR round built the libraries, followed by size selection and purification. The libraries were sequenced on an Illumina HiSeq2000 using paired-end 100 bp reads. On the authors' methods: SOAPnuke was used to process the raw data, throwing out any read that contained adapters or uncalled bases, had a mean Phred below 15, or lacked an exact constant-primer or identifier match. High-quality paired reads were merged using COPE v1.2.5, and each unique nucleotide sequence was defined as a clonotype. MiTCR v1.1 was used to align the clonotypes against IMGT TRBV, TRBD and TRBJ reference segments. The analysis included only V-J combinations with a frequency above 0.0001, which together covered roughly 99% of the repertoires. The TCS score was defined as the ratio of F50 (clonal expansion) to E x V (chaos), calculated using BLOSUM62-based TCRdist between CDR3 peptides within each V-J. Welch's t-statistics and random forest reduced roughly 540 V-J features to 10 to 15, which were used in a naive Bayes classifier (R e1071). The public sequencing data were trimmed at Q25 with fastp and processed into clonotypes with MiXCR by TCRdb, which kept only in-frame beta chains. Duplicate CDR3 protein sequences are folded into a single record with the most common DNA and genes. TCRdb's processing, not the authors' own work, is the source of the V and J calls. This sample gives about 500,000 distinct CDR3 sequences in total; more than 15% of them show up just once. The leading ten clones occupy approximately 15% of the sample.

In the ophthalmopathy patients, disease was moderately to severely active, with a Clinical Activity Score of 3 or more, a NOSPECS grade of 4 or more, and a duration of less than 3 months. Exclusion was applied to patients with uncontrolled infections, other autoimmune diseases, pregnancy or lactation. Diagnoses were based on clinical symptoms, serum thyroxine and TRAb, thyroid ultrasound and orbital computed tomography. PBMCs were separated from 10 ml of fresh peripheral blood using Ficoll-Paque density gradient centrifugation. Trizol reagent was used to extract total RNA, and RNA quality was then checked on an Agilent 2100 Bioanalyzer. As concerns this clonotype: The clone's antigen remains unknown. Per-base quality was not reported, and no clone a single base away is much larger than it.

The sequence was obtained from a woman aged 18-29 years with Graves' ophthalmopathy. The source material was blood. Recombination joined TRBV20-1 with TRBJ2-5, and the D gene may be TRBD2, 6 bases matching. The sequenced DNA: TGCAGCCGGGACTCTCTCCAAGAGACCCAGTACTTC. Translation gives CSRDSLQETQYF.